The 30 T cell receptor beta chains reported below all come from one sample, sequenced in a study of cytomegalovirus exposure and HLA in healthy donors. The PCR made use of 60 Vbeta and 13 Jbeta primers. This table comes from immunoSEQ multiplex PCR, and its TCRdb copy is limited to in-frame clones, with some not included. The sample carries about 170,000 clones, approximately 88% recorded once. Sequencing was carried out using PBMCs. The receptors come from a boy younger than 10 in good health and CMV-seronegative.

This clone was detected only once. The V call is TRBV11-2, the J call TRBJ1-2; D is perhaps TRBD1 (6 bases). The CDR3 length is 17 residues. Germline V gene lookup returns CDR1 SGHAT and CDR2 FQNNGV. The V end was cut by 3 bases, the J end by 4 bases, with 21 bases between. This CDR3 reads CASSFGGRGATLYGYTF. DNA for the CDR3: TGTGCCAGCAGCTTTGGTGGTCGGGGGGCGACACTCTATGGCTACACCTTC.

V is TRBV7-9 and J is TRBJ2-3; 9 bases agree with TRBD2. Per germline, CDR1 SEHNR and CDR2 FQNEAQ (reference sequence). This CDR3 spans 17 amino acids. The V segment lost 1 base and the J segment 5 bases; nucleotides outside the gene matches: 10. In nucleotides, the CDR3 is TGTGCCAGCAGCTTAGTATCGGCTAGCGGGGCCCGAGATACGCAGTATTTT. It yields the protein CASSLVSASGARDTQYF.

Only a few counts were recorded for this clone. At one boundary the junction diverges from the germline segment, which might be a read error. The chain couples TRBV7-7 to TRBJ2-1, with D maybe TRBD2 (7 bases). This CDR3 spans 17 amino acids. Germline CDR1 reads SSHAT; CDR2 reads FNYEAQ (reference sequence). Here the CDR3 reads CASSLALGGRAVNEQFF. CDR3 in DNA: TGTGCTAGCAGCTTAGCGCTAGGGGGGAGGGCCGTCAATGAGCAGTTCTTC.

V usage is TRBV7-9 and J usage is TRBJ1-1; TRBD1 matches 7 bases. CDR1 SEHNR and CDR2 FQNEAQ come from the germline V gene (reference sequence). The CDR3 is made up of 18 amino acids. The V segment lost 4 bases and the J segment 1 base; nucleotides outside the gene matches: 15. The CDR3 sequence: CASSSQPGTAWGNTEAFF. In DNA, the CDR3 is TGTGCCAGCAGCTCGCAACCCGGGACAGCATGGGGGAACACTGAAGCTTTCTTT.

V is TRBV4-3 and J is TRBJ2-1; 9 nucleotides agree with TRBD2. The CDR3 is 17 residues long. After removal of 0 bases from V and 3 bases from J, the junction contained 6 bases not matched to a gene. Germline values: CDR1 LGHNA, CDR2 YSLEER. CDR3 region: CASSQELGTSIYNEQFF. The CDR3 bases are TGCGCCAGCAGCCAAGAATTAGGGACTAGCATCTACAATGAGCAGTTCTTC.

This clone appeared once. V gene TRBV6-1 combines with J gene TRBJ2-7; 8 bases fit TRBD2. J was trimmed by 2 bases and V by 2 bases; bases with no gene match: 5. Germline V gene lookup returns CDR1 MNHNS and CDR2 SASEGT. This CDR3 contains 15 residues. DNA for the CDR3: TGTGCCAGCAGTGAATTAGCGGGGCCCCCCTACGAGCAGTACGTC. Its translation is CASSELAGPPYEQYV.

This rearrangement joins TRBV28 to TRBJ2-3; D not certain. V gave up 3 bases and J gave up 4 bases, with 14 bases separating them. The CDR3 runs 15 residues. Germline loops: CDR1 MDHEN, CDR2 SYDVKM. The CDR3 sequence is CASSLPGQKADTQYF. The CDR3 region has the DNA TGTGCCAGCAGTTTGCCGGGTCAGAAGGCAGATACGCAGTATTTT.

J is TRBJ2-2 and V is TRBV5-6, with D possibly matching TRBD2 (5 bases). The V end was cut by 0 bases, the J end by 5 bases, with 5 bases between. There are 13 residues in the CDR3. Germline assignment: CDR1 SGHDT and CDR2 YYEEEE. The CDR3 sequence: CASSLGTTGELFF. CDR3 DNA: TGTGCCAGCAGCTTGGGGACTACCGGGGAGCTGTTTTTT.

The chain combines TRBV7-2 with TRBJ1-5, with 10 positions matching TRBD1. V lost 6 bases, J lost 9 bases, and 8 bases stayed unmatched. CDR1 SGHTA and CDR2 FQGNSA come from the germline V gene. The CDR3 covers 14 residues. This CDR3 reads CASSSDRGTLPQHF. CDR3 coding DNA: TGTGCCAGCAGTTCGGACAGGGGGACCCTGCCCCAGCATTTT.

V is TRBV12-5 and J is TRBJ1-2, with D possibly being TRBD1 (5 bases). Trimming took off 0 bases at V and 6 bases at J, with 20 bases between the two ends. The CDR3 has 17 residues. Germline assignment: CDR1 LGHNT and CDR2 FRNRAP. The CDR3 DNA reads as TGTGCTAGTGGTTTGGTAGACAGAAAGAGCCCCTCGGATGGCTACACCTTC. This sequence encodes CASGLVDRKSPSDGYTF.

The chain has TRBV28 and TRBJ2-7, with TRBD1 identical over 8 bases. Germline V gene lookup returns CDR1 MDHEN and CDR2 SYDVKM. The CDR3 sequence is 14 residues long. V was clipped by 6 bases and J by 2 bases; unmatched bases: 6. For the CDR3, the DNA is TGTGCCAGCAGAGAAGGGACAGGCCCCTACGAGCAGTACGTC. It is translated as CASREGTGPYEQYV.

The chain couples TRBV7-8 to TRBJ2-1; 12 bases align to TRBD2. V was clipped by 7 bases and J by 0 bases; unmatched bases: 7. Germline V gene sequence: CDR1 SGHVS, CDR2 FQNEAQ. CDR3 length equals 17 residues. CDR3 in amino acids: CASMRLAGASSYNEQFF. As DNA, the CDR3 is TGTGCCAGCATGCGACTAGCGGGAGCAAGCTCCTACAATGAGCAGTTCTTC.

The chain has TRBV27 and TRBJ2-6; D might be TRBD1 (5 bases). Deletions cut 5 bases from V and 1 base from J, with 9 bases between. The CDR3 loop spans 15 amino acids. Germline V gene lookup returns CDR1 MNHEY and CDR2 SMNVEV (reference sequence). The CDR3: CASSTPGSGANVLTF. CDR3 coding DNA: TGTGCCAGCAGTACCCCAGGGTCTGGGGCCAACGTCCTGACTTTC.

The CDR3 sequence: CASSGPSLAGPSGEQFF. Written as DNA, the CDR3 is TGTGCCAGCAGTGGGCCGTCGCTAGCGGGGCCTTCAGGGGAGCAGTTCTTC. The V gene is TRBV27, the J gene TRBJ2-1; the match to TRBD2 covers 9 bases. CDR1 and CDR2 (germline): MNHEY, SMNVEV (reference sequence). V was clipped by 5 bases and J by 10 bases; unmatched bases: 18. The CDR3 length is 17 residues.

The chain has TRBV19 and TRBJ2-3; 7 nucleotides agree with TRBD1. Germline lookup yields CDR1 LNHDA and CDR2 SQIVND (reference sequence). The CDR3 spans 15 residues. Trimming at V came to 2 bases and at J to 2 bases, leaving 4 bases not matched to a gene. CDR3 residues: CASSILGTVTDTQYF. CDR3 bases: TGTGCCAGTAGTATACTAGGGACAGTCACAGATACGCAGTATTTT.

In nucleotides, the CDR3 is TGTGCCAGCAGCTTGACAGGAGCAGCATATGGCTACACCTTC. Its translation is CASSLTGAAYGYTF. The chain carries TRBV5-4 and TRBJ1-2, with D perhaps TRBD1 (5 bases). Trimming shortened V by 1 base and J by 5 bases, and 12 bases separated the two germline ends. CDR1 SGHNT and CDR2 YYREEE come from the germline V gene (reference sequence). The length of the CDR3 is 14 residues.

The gene calls are TRBV11-2 and TRBJ2-1, with TRBD2 matching over 13 bases. This CDR3 is 16 amino acids long. The trim removed 5 bases at V and 5 bases at J, leaving 6 bases unmatched. The germline V gene encodes CDR1 SGHAT and CDR2 FQNNGV. The CDR3 coding sequence is TGTGCCAGCAGCACCTCCGGGACTAGCGGGAACAATGAGCAGTTCTTC. Amino acids: CASSTSGTSGNNEQFF.

This sequence joins TRBV4-3 and TRBJ1-3; 9 bases align to TRBD1. CDR1 and CDR2 from the germline V gene are LGHNA and YSLEER. The length of the CDR3 is 15 residues. J was trimmed by 8 bases and V by 5 bases; bases with no gene match: 10. CDR3 sequence reads: CASSNDPGQGHTIYF. DNA for the CDR3: TGCGCCAGCAGCAATGACCCGGGACAGGGTCACACCATATATTTT.

The J gene is TRBJ2-7, the V gene TRBV29-1, with 7 nucleotides matching TRBD2. This CDR3 comprises 12 residues. J was trimmed by 3 bases and V by 4 bases; bases with no gene match: 3. From germline, CDR1 is SQVTM and CDR2 ANQGSEA. The CDR3 loop reads CSVGWGGYEQYF. The CDR3 region has the DNA TGCAGCGTTGGGTGGGGGGGCTACGAGCAGTACTTC.

The CDR3 DNA is TGCGCCAGCAGCTTGGCCCGTGGGAGGGAGGAAGCTTTCTTT. This gives the protein CASSLARGREEAFF. The chain combines TRBV5-1 with TRBJ1-1; D call uncertain. Germline V lookup: CDR1 SGHRS, CDR2 YFSETQ. This CDR3 contains 14 residues. V was clipped by 0 bases and J by 8 bases, with 14 bases between them.

The chain recombines TRBV6-5 with TRBJ2-2; D may be TRBD2 (6 bases). Germline CDR1 reads MNHEY; CDR2 reads SVGAGI. The CDR3 runs 15 residues. V lost 4 bases, J lost 0 bases, and 9 bases lay in between. The CDR3 nucleotides are TGTGCCAGCAGTTCTGGAGGGGCGAACACCGGGGAGCTGTTTTTT. Its protein is CASSSGGANTGELFF.

This clone has more than one count but fewer than ten. The V and J genes are TRBV4-1 and TRBJ1-3; TRBD1 matches at 7 bases. CDR1 is MGHRA and CDR2 is YSYEKL in the germline V gene. This CDR3 has 17 amino acids. Trimming cost V 4 bases and J 5 bases; bases outside gene matches: 14. This CDR3 reads CASSPQEGAYKRNTIYF. CDR3 bases: TGCGCCAGCAGCCCCCAGGAGGGGGCATATAAGAGAAACACCATATATTTT.

This clone was counted once. The genes are TRBV5-6 and TRBJ2-7; TRBD2 might be the D (6 bases). Trimming pared 0 bases from V and 5 bases from J, leaving 9 bases between. This CDR3 has 13 amino acids. From germline, CDR1 is SGHDT and CDR2 YYEEEE. The chain's CDR3 is CASSLAGSDEQYF. The CDR3 nucleotides are TGTGCCAGCAGCTTGGCCGGGAGTGACGAGCAGTACTTC. The whole variable domain, filled in from reference TRBV5-6 and TRBJ2-7, reads DAGVTQSPTHLIKTRGQQVTLRCSPKSGHDTVSWYQQALGQGPQFIFQYYEEEERQRGNFPDRFSGHQFPNYSSELNVNALLLGDSALYLCASSLAGSDEQYFGPGTRLTVT.

This clone was recorded a few times. For the CDR3, the DNA is TGTGCCAGCAGTGCGACTAGCGGGGCCACCGGGGAGCTGTTTTTT. Translation gives CASSATSGATGELFF. The chain links TRBV6-4 to TRBJ2-2, with 11 nucleotides matching TRBD2. The V gene end was trimmed by 4 bases and the J gene end by 4 bases; junction bases not matched to a gene: 2. Germline V gene data show CDR1 as MRHNA and CDR2 as SNTAGT. The CDR3 extends over 15 amino acids.

V is TRBV6-6 and J is TRBJ1-2, with D unresolved. V gave up 3 bases and J gave up 4 bases, with 18 bases separating them. CDR1 MNHNY and CDR2 SVGAGI come from the germline V gene (reference sequence). CDR3 length: 16 amino acids. Here the CDR3 DNA reads TGTGCCAGCAGTTATCTCGGGAATCGGGGAACCTATGGCTACACCTTC. Its protein is CASSYLGNRGTYGYTF.

The V and J genes are TRBV19 and TRBJ1-1; perhaps TRBD1 as D (6 bases). CDR3 length: 13 amino acids. Germline V gene lookup returns CDR1 LNHDA and CDR2 SQIVND (reference sequence). The V and J ends lost 2 bases and 8 bases respectively, with 12 bases between them. The CDR3 loop reads CASSIYLDSEAFF. DNA of the CDR3: TGTGCCAGTAGTATATACCTGGACAGCGAAGCTTTCTTT.

The chain uses TRBV19 and TRBJ2-6; D possibly corresponds to TRBD1 (5 bases). Germline CDR1 and CDR2: LNHDA and SQIVND (reference sequence). The ends were cut back, 3 bases at V and 4 bases at J, with 16 bases in the middle. The CDR3 runs 17 residues. The CDR3 spells CASSIGAGGSGANVLTF. The CDR3 DNA reads TGTGCCAGTAGTATTGGGGCTGGTGGTTCCGGGGCCAACGTCCTGACTTTC.

This chain joins TRBV6-5 and TRBJ2-1; maybe TRBD2 (5 bases). Deletions cut 6 bases from V and 10 bases from J, with 22 bases between. Germline-derived CDR1 and CDR2 are MNHEY and SVGAGI. This CDR3 is built from 15 residues. CDR3 sequence: CASRVDWTAWREQFF. The CDR3 DNA reads TGTGCCAGCAGAGTAGACTGGACTGCTTGGCGAGAGCAGTTCTTC.

V gene TRBV19 combines with J gene TRBJ1-1; TRBD1 aligns across 7 bases. J gave up 5 bases and V 7 bases, and 10 bases lay outside the gene matches. CDR1 is LNHDA and CDR2 is SQIVND in the germline V gene (reference sequence). The CDR3 consists of 14 residues. The CDR3 nucleotides are TGTGCCAGTACCAAAGACAGGGTGGGGACTGAAGCTTTCTTT. Its translation: CASTKDRVGTEAFF.

The chain has TRBV27 and TRBJ2-2; no definite D call. The CDR3 runs to 11 residues. The V and J ends lost 4 bases and 6 bases respectively, with 3 bases between them. Germline assignment: CDR1 MNHEY and CDR2 SMNVEV (reference sequence). CDR3 coding DNA: TGTGCCAGCAGTTCTGCCGGGGAGCTGTTTTTT. It codes for CASSSAGELFF.